This TCR beta chain emerged from a study of cytomegalovirus exposure and HLA in healthy donors. Findings and caveats of the study: The majority of TCR sequences were rare, yet some public TCRs appeared in many donors. Associated with cytomegalovirus, according to the listing, were around 160 TCR beta chains.

This table comes from immunoSEQ multiplex PCR, and its TCRdb copy is limited to in-frame clones, with some not included. Of hundreds of thousands of clones listed, 75% to 90% were seen once; the top ten hold 1% to 1.5%. Deletions cut 4 bases from V and 2 bases from J, with 15 bases between. The CDR3 has 14 residues. Germline V gene sequence: CDR1 GTSNPN, CDR2 SVGIG (reference sequence). The count of this clone is one. The antigen remains undetermined. The sequenced sample was PBMCs. This clonotype originated in a woman under 40 in good health and CMV-seropositive. This chain connects TRBV30 to TRBJ2-7; tentatively, D is TRBD1 (6 bases). The CDR3 bases are TGTGCCTGGAAAAGAAATTCAGGGGCCTACGAGCAGTACTTC. It is translated as CAWKRNSGAYEQYF.